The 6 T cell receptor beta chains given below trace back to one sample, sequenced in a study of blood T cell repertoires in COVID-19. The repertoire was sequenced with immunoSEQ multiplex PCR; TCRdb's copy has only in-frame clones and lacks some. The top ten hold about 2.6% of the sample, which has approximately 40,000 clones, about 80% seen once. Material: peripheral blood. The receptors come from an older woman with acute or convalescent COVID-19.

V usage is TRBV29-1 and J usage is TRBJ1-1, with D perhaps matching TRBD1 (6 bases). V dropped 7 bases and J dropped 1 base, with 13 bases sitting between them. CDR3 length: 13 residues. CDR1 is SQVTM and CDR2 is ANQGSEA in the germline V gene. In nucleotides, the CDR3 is TGCAGCGCTGGACAGCAGCAGAACACTGAAGCTTTCTTT. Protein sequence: CSAGQQQNTEAFF. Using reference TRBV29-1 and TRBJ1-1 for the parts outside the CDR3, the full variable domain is SAVISQKPSRDICQRGTSLTIQCQVDSQVTMMFWYRQQPGQSLTLIATANQGSEATYESGFVIDKFPISRPNLTFSTLTVSNMSPEDSSIYLCSAGQQQNTEAFFGQGTRLTVV.

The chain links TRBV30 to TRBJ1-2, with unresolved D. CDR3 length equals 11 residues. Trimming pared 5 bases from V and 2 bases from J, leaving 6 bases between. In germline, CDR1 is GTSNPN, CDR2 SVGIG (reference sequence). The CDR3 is CAWGRNYGYTF. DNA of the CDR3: TGTGCCTGGGGACGGAACTATGGCTACACCTTC.

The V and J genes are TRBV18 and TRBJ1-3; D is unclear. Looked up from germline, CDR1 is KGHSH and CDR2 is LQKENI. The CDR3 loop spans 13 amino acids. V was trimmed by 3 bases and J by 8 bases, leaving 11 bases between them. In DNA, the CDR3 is TGTGCCAGCTCACCCAACGACGGGGACACCATATATTTT. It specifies CASSPNDGDTIYF.

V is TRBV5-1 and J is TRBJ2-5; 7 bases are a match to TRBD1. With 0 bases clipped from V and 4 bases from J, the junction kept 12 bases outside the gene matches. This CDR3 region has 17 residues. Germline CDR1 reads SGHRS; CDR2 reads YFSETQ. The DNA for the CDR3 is TGCGCCAGCAGCTTGGCCCTTACAGGGGCGGGTACAGAGACCCAGTACTTC. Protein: CASSLALTGAGTETQYF.

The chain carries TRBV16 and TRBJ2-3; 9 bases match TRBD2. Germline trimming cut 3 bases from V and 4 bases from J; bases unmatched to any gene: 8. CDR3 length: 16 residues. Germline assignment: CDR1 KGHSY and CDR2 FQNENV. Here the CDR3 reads CASSHSGTSKADTQYF. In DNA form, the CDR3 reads TGTGCCAGCAGCCATTCCGGGACTAGCAAAGCAGATACGCAGTATTTT.

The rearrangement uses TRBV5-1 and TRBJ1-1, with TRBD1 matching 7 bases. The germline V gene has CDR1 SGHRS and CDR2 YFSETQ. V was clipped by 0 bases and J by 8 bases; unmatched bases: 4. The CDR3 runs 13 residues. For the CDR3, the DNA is TGCGCCAGCAGCTTGGTAGGGGGACAGGAAGCTTTCTTT. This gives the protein CASSLVGGQEAFF. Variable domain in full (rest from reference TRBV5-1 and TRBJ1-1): KAGVTQTPRYLIKTRGQQVTLSCSPISGHRSVSWYQQTPGQGLQFLFEYFSETQRNKGNFPGRFSGRQFSNSRSEMNVSTLELGDSALYLCASSLVGGQEAFFGQGTRLTVV.